This entry lists 18 T cell receptor beta chains sequenced from one sample in a study of T cell repertoires in cytomegalovirus infection. Antigens for these TCRs are unknown. TCRdb re-called the reads with MiXCR, one entry per CDR3 protein. The table includes around 800,000 distinct CDR3 sequences, roughly 33% detected once. Material: cultured CD8+ T cells from PBMCs, obtained from culture after CMV antigen stimulation. These receptors were obtained from a human donor in good health (CMV status not recorded). Some clones in this sample may be carry-over from other donors' samples.

The chain combines TRBV6-4 with TRBJ2-3; 7 bases line up with TRBD2. J was trimmed by 2 bases and V by 5 bases; bases with no gene match: 10. From germline, CDR1 is MRHNA and CDR2 SNTAGT. The CDR3 runs to 16 residues. CDR3 coding DNA: TGTGCCAGCAGTAAATGGGGGGGGTCGGACACAGATACGCAGTATTTT. Amino acid sequence: CASSKWGGSDTDTQYF.

The sample holds a few counts of this clonotype. The V and J genes are TRBV27 and TRBJ2-6, with a weak D call TRBD1 (6 bases). Germline V lookup: CDR1 MNHEY, CDR2 SMNVEV (reference sequence). V was pared by 10 bases and J by 2 bases, with 21 bases between. CDR3 length: 17 residues. The CDR3 loop is CATSGTGQGTGANVLTF. CDR3 nucleotides: TGTGCCACCTCAGGTACAGGGCAAGGAACTGGGGCCAACGTCCTGACTTTC.

The chain carries TRBV6-6 and TRBJ2-1; perhaps TRBD1 as D (5 bases). The germline gives CDR1 MNHNY, CDR2 SVGAGI (reference sequence). The CDR3 has 13 amino acids. The V and J ends lost 5 bases and 8 bases respectively, with 13 bases between them. CDR3 loop: CASSLRQPDEQFF. In DNA form, the CDR3 reads TGTGCCAGCAGTCTACGACAGCCTGATGAGCAGTTCTTC.

This clonotype came up a few times. The chain joins TRBV6-1 to TRBJ2-3; either TRBD1 or TRBD2 may fit D (5 bases each). Trimming cost V 0 bases and J 6 bases, with 13 bases left between them. This CDR3 is built from 15 residues. The germline V gene has CDR1 MNHNS and CDR2 SASEGT. The CDR3 DNA reads as TGTGCCAGCAGTGAAGCTCGTTGGGGGAAGGATACGCAGTATTTT. Protein sequence: CASSEARWGKDTQYF.

The CDR3 region has the DNA TGTGCCAGCAGTTCGACAGGGTCGGTTCAAGAGACCCAGTACTTC. Translating gives CASSSTGSVQETQYF. The chain employs TRBV12-3 or TRBV12-4 and TRBJ2-5; TRBD1 aligns across 7 bases. The V and J ends lost 4 bases and 2 bases, in that order; junction bases with no gene match: 7. The CDR3 runs 15 residues.

This clonotype was observed a handful of times. This sequence joins TRBV6-5 and TRBJ2-1, with 7 bases that match TRBD1. Trimming cost V 2 bases and J 4 bases; bases outside gene matches: 8. CDR1 is MNHEY, CDR2 SVGAGI, per germline. The CDR3 has 16 amino acids. For the CDR3, the DNA is TGTGCCAGCAGTTACCCCAAAAAGACAGGGTACAATGAGCAGTTCTTC. This gives the protein CASSYPKKTGYNEQFF.

The V and J genes are TRBV15 and TRBJ1-2; 7 nucleotides align to TRBD1. Per germline, CDR1 LNHNV and CDR2 YYDKDF (reference sequence). The CDR3 covers 14 residues. Trimming removed 8 bases from V and 5 bases from J; junction bases left unmatched: 11. CDR3 DNA sequence: TGTGCCACCGCCACCAGGGGGGCGCAGTATGGCTACACCTTC. Its protein is CATATRGAQYGYTF.

This clonotype came up a few times. The chain recombines TRBV6-1 with TRBJ2-7; the match to TRBD1 covers 10 bases. The CDR3 has 19 residues. The germline CDR1 and CDR2 sequences are MNHNS and SASEGT. The trim removed 7 bases at V and 0 bases at J, leaving 18 bases unmatched. This CDR3 is CASIYVPGQGIMSSYEQYV. The CDR3 DNA sequence: TGTGCCAGCATATACGTCCCGGGACAGGGGATCATGTCCTCCTACGAGCAGTACGTC.

This chain joins TRBV29-1 and TRBJ2-1; D uncertain. Germline assignment: CDR1 SQVTM and CDR2 ANQGSEA. V was cut by 3 bases and J by 1 base, with 7 bases left in between. The CDR3 sequence is 13 residues long. The CDR3 reads CSVETPSYNEQFF. As DNA, the CDR3 is TGCAGCGTTGAGACCCCGTCCTACAATGAGCAGTTCTTC.

This clonotype has a handful of counts. This chain links TRBV27 with TRBJ2-7; no reliable D call. This CDR3 region has 14 residues. The ends were cut back, 2 bases at V and 0 bases at J, with 8 bases in the middle. Germline values: CDR1 MNHEY, CDR2 SMNVEV (reference sequence). The CDR3 DNA reads as TGTGCCAGCAGTTTAGGGGTTCACTCCTACGAGCAGTACTTC. It specifies CASSLGVHSYEQYF.

Comment on this clonotype: The junction departs from the called germline gene at one end, perhaps through a read error. The chain links TRBV7-6 to TRBJ2-5; unclear D gene. The germline gives CDR1 SGHVS, CDR2 FNYEAQ. The CDR3 totals 12 residues. For the CDR3, the DNA is TGTGCCAGCAACTTAGATCCCGAGACCCAGTACTTC. Protein: CASNLDPETQYF.

The chain uses TRBV2 and TRBJ2-5; no definite D call. Germline V gives CDR1 SNHLY, CDR2 FYNNEI. The CDR3 is made up of 13 amino acids. V was shortened by 4 bases and J by 3 bases, with 9 bases between the two germline ends. The DNA for the CDR3 is TGTGCCAGCAGTGTTGTGTTCAAAGAGACCCAGTACTTC. Encoded protein: CASSVVFKETQYF. Using reference TRBV2 and TRBJ2-5 for the parts outside the CDR3, the full variable domain is EPEVTQTPSHQVTQMGQEVILRCVPISNHLYFYWYRQILGQKVEFLVSFYNNEISEKSEIFDDQFSVERPDGSNFTLKIRSTKLEDSAMYFCASSVVFKETQYFGPGTRLLVL.

The chain combines TRBV19 with TRBJ1-5, with a tentative D call TRBD1 (6 bases). Trimming removed 5 bases from V and 5 bases from J, with 16 bases in between. CDR3 length equals 15 residues. Germline V gene sequence: CDR1 LNHDA, CDR2 SQIVND (reference sequence). The CDR3 sequence: CASSLLRDTHQPQHF. The CDR3 DNA reads TGTGCCAGTAGTCTTCTCCGGGACACCCATCAGCCCCAGCATTTT.

This clonotype was detected only a few times. The rearrangement uses TRBV6-1 and TRBJ2-1, with 9 bases fitting TRBD2. CDR3 length: 14 residues. From germline, CDR1 is MNHNS and CDR2 SASEGT. V gave up 6 bases and J gave up 9 bases; unmatched junction bases: 9. DNA of the CDR3: TGTGCCAGCAGCCTACATAGCGGGGGAACTGAGCAGTTCTTC. Amino acids: CASSLHSGGTEQFF.

This clonotype was recorded once. The rearrangement joins TRBV10-3 to TRBJ1-5; D is unresolved. Germline V gene lookup returns CDR1 ENHRY and CDR2 SYGVKD. V lost 3 bases to trimming and J lost 5 bases, with 11 bases between them. This CDR3 contains 14 residues. The CDR3 is CAISELGSYQPQHF. CDR3 in DNA: TGTGCCATCAGTGAACTGGGGTCCTATCAGCCCCAGCATTTT.

There are a few counts of this clonotype. The chain links TRBV7-9 to TRBJ2-1; no clear D gene. Trimming cost V 6 bases and J 5 bases, with 8 bases left between them. CDR1 SEHNR and CDR2 FQNEAQ come from the germline V gene (reference sequence). There are 12 residues in the CDR3. CDR3 region: CASSIRDNEQFF. CDR3 DNA: TGTGCCAGCAGTATTAGGGACAATGAGCAGTTCTTC. Full variable domain (outside the CDR3, taken from reference TRBV7-9 and TRBJ2-1): DTGVSQNPRHKITKRGQNVTFRCDPISEHNRLYWYRQTLGQGPEFLTYFQNEAQLEKSRLLSDRFSAERPKGSFSTLEIQRTEQGDSAMYLCASSIRDNEQFFGPGTRLTVL.

The table lists this clonotype with a few counts. The chain combines TRBV7-9 with TRBJ2-1, with 10 bases matching TRBD2. CDR3 size: 16 residues. The ends lost 4 bases at V and 7 bases at J; junction bases unmatched: 10. The germline V gene encodes CDR1 SEHNR and CDR2 FQNEAQ (reference sequence). The CDR3 loop reads CASSSEAGGLRNEQFF. CDR3 nucleotide sequence: TGTGCCAGCAGCTCAGAAGCGGGGGGGCTGCGTAATGAGCAGTTCTTC.

This clonotype was seen only a few times. The chain recombines TRBV4-3 with TRBJ2-3, with 7 bases matching TRBD2. The CDR3 sequence is 17 residues long. Germline V gene sequence: CDR1 LGHNA, CDR2 YSLEER. Losses at the gene ends were 0 bases for V and 0 bases for J; bases not matched to a gene: 6. The CDR3 sequence: CASSQDPGRGSTDTQYF. DNA of the CDR3: TGCGCCAGCAGCCAAGATCCGGGGCGGGGGAGCACAGATACGCAGTATTTT.